Detailed here is one T cell receptor beta chain. The trim removed 0 bases at V and 3 bases at J, leaving 5 bases unmatched. CDR3 length: 15 amino acids. Looked up from germline, CDR1 is MGHRA and CDR2 is YSYEKL. Using a J-beta primer mix together with a sample-barcoded 5' primer, a second PCR was run for roughly 7 to 12 cycles. Each cDNA was tagged by a template-switch adaptor containing 12 random nucleotides. TCRdb independently ran MiXCR on the 5' RACE reads; one entry per CDR3 protein. The table includes a few hundred thousand distinct CDR3 sequences, 52% detected once. The record originates from a study of blood T cells in healthy people across ages.

The chain links TRBV4-1 to TRBJ2-7, with TRBD1 matching over 7 bases. The clonotype originates from a man between 60 and 75 years old in good health. The specimen sequenced was blood. The DNA for the CDR3 is TGCGCCAGCAGCCAAGAACCGACAGGGAACTACGAGCAGTACTTC. Its translation: CASSQEPTGNYEQYF.